A selection of T cell receptor beta chains follows, all from one sample in a study of CD8+ T cells in alopecia areata. TCRdb's table, derived via immunoSEQ multiplex PCR, lists solely in-frame clones and lacks some. The sample holds around 100,000 clones; roughly two fifths are singletons and the top ten take about 1.2%. Sequenced: CD4+ T cells sorted from blood. Receptors originate from a human donor with alopecia areata. CDR3s leave out the opening cysteine and the closing phenylalanine or tryptophan.

>TRBJ2-3|TRBV20-1
SAPTDTQY
>TRBJ2-5|TRBV4-1
ASSQGLAGGWETQY
>TRBJ2-3|TRBV28
ASSSASDTQY
>TRBJ2-7|TRBV30
AWSWDFPNSYEQY
>TRBJ2-7|TRBV7-3
ASSLQGTNIHEQY
>TRBJ2-5|TRBV5-1
ASSLELLETQY
>TRBJ1-2|TRBV5-1
ASSKVRDSYGYT
>TRBJ1-2|TRBV7-2
ASSFRPLDGYT
>TRBJ2-1|TRBV5-1
ASGRGLDHDEQF
>TRBJ2-1|TRBV6-5
ASSSRIVGDEQF
>TRBJ2-1|TRBV30
AYKSGTSGVDEQF
>TRBJ1-5|TRBV27
ASKPNRGRGAPQH
>TRBJ2-5|TRBV29-1
SADDRSDGQTQY